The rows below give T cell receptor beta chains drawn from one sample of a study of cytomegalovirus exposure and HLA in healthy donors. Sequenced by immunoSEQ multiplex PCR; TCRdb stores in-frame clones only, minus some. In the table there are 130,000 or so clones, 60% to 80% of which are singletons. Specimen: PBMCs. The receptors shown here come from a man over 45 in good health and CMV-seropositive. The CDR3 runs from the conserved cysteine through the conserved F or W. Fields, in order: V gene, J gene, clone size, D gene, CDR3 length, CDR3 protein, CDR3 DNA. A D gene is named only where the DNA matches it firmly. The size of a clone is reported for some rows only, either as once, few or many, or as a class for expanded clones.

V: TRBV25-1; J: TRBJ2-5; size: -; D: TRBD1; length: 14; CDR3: CASSRDRGTETQYF; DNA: TGTGCCAGCAGCCGGGACAGGGGTACGGAGACCCAGTACTTC
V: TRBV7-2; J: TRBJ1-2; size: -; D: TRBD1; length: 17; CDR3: CASNQKPGQGINYGYTF; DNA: TGTGCCAGCAACCAGAAACCGGGACAGGGGATAAACTATGGCTACACCTTC
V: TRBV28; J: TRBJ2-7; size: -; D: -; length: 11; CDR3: CASSFLDEQYF; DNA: TGTGCCAGCAGTTTCTTAGACGAGCAGTACTTC
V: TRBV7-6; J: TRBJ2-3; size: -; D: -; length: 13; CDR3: CASSWTVTDTQYF; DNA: TGTGCCAGCAGCTGGACAGTCACAGATACGCAGTATTTT
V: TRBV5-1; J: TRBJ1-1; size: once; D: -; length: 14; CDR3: CASSLQLGDTEAFF; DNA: TGCGCCAGCAGCTTACAGTTAGGGGACACTGAAGCTTTCTTT
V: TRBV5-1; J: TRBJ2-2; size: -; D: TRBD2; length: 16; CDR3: CASSLLAGDHTGELFF; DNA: TGCGCCAGCAGCTTGTTAGCGGGGGACCACACCGGGGAGCTGTTTTTT
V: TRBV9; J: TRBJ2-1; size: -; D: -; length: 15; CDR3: CASSVEGGAGREQFF; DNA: TGTGCCAGCAGCGTAGAGGGGGGGGCAGGGCGTGAGCAGTTCTTC
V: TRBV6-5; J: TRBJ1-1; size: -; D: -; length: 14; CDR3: CASSLSGQNTEAFF; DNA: TGTGCCAGCAGTCTATCGGGACAAAACACTGAAGCTTTCTTT
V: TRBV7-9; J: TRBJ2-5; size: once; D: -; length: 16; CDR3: CASSFPGQGLQETQYF; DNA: TGTGCCAGCAGCTTCCCGGGGCAGGGGCTCCAAGAGACCCAGTACTTC
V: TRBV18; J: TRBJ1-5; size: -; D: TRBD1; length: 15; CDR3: CASSPRTGGEQPQHF; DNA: TGTGCCAGCTCACCCCGGACAGGGGGCGAGCAGCCCCAGCATTTT
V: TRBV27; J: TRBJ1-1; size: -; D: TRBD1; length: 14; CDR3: CASSFDRGDTEAFF; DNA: TGTGCCAGCAGTTTCGACAGGGGTGACACTGAAGCTTTCTTT
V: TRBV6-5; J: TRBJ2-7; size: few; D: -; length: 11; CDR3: CASSYFYEQYF; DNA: TGTGCCAGCAGTTACTTCTACGAGCAGTACTTC
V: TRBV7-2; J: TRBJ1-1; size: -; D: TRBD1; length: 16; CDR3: CASSPYLTGVYTEAFF; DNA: TGTGCCAGCAGCCCCTACTTGACAGGGGTATACACTGAAGCTTTCTTT
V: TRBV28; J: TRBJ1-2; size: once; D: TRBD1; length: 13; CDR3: CASSPGGVWGYTF; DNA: TGTGCCAGCAGCCCAGGGGGCGTATGGGGCTACACCTTC
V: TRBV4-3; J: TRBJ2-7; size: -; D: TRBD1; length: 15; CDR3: CASSQDLGGWNEQYF; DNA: TGCGCCAGCAGCCAAGATTTAGGGGGCTGGAACGAGCAGTACTTC
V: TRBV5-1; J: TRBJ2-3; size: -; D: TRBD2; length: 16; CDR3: CASSLATSGIIDTQYF; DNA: TGCGCCAGCAGCTTGGCGACTAGCGGGATTATAGATACGCAGTATTTT
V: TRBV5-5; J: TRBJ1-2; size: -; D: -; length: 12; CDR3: CASSLAGDGYTF; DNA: TGTGCCAGCAGCTTGGCAGGGGATGGCTACACCTTC
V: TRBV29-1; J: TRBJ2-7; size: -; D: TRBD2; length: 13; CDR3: CSGRLAGANEQYF; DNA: TGCAGCGGGCGTCTAGCGGGAGCGAACGAGCAGTACTTC
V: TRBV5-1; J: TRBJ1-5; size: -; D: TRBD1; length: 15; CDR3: CASSPTTGGGQPQHF; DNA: TGCGCCAGCAGCCCTACGACAGGGGGTGGCCAGCCTCAGCATTTT
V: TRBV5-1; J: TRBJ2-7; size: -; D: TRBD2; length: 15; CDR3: CASSLSSGASYEQYF; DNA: TGCGCCAGCAGCTTGAGTAGCGGGGCCTCCTACGAGCAGTACTTC
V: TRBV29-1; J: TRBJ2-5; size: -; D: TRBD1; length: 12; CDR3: CSVAGGAETQYF; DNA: TGCAGCGTTGCAGGGGGCGCGGAGACCCAGTACTTC
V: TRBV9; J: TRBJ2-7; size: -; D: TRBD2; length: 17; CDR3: CASSVGPTGLAGNEQYF; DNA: TGTGCCAGCAGCGTAGGTCCCACGGGACTAGCGGGAAACGAGCAGTACTTC
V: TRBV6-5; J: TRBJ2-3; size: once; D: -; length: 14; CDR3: CASRGARGTDTQYF; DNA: TGTGCCAGCAGAGGGGCCAGGGGAACAGATACGCAGTATTTT
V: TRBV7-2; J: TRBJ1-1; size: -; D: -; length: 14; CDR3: CASSIQAMNTEAFF; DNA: TGTGCCAGCAGTATACAGGCTATGAACACTGAAGCTTTCTTT
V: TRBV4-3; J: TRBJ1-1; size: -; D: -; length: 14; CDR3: CASSQDSYQGEAFF; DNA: TGCGCCAGCAGCCAAGACTCTTACCAGGGAGAAGCTTTCTTT
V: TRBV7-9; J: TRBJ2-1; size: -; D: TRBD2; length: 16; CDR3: CASSPGGTSGRNEQFF; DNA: TGTGCCAGCAGTCCGGGGGGGACTAGCGGGAGGAATGAGCAGTTCTTC
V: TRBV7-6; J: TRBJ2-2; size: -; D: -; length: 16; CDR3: CASSSLGVPDTGELFF; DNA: TGTGCCAGCAGCTCATTAGGGGTTCCGGACACCGGGGAGCTGTTTTTT
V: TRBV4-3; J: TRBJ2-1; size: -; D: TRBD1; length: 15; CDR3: CASSQPGQGRPEQFF; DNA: TGCGCCAGCAGCCAGCCGGGACAGGGGAGACCTGAGCAGTTCTTC
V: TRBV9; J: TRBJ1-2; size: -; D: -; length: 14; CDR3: CASSVIGTNYGYTF; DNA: TGTGCCAGCAGCGTTATCGGGACAAACTATGGCTACACCTTC
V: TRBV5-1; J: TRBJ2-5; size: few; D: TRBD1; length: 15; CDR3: CASSSVTGGQETQYF; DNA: TGCGCCAGCAGCTCGGTAACAGGGGGTCAAGAGACCCAGTACTTC
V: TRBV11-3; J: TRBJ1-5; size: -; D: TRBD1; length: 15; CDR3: CASSLGQGLGQPQHF; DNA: TGTGCCAGCAGCTTAGGACAGGGGTTGGGTCAGCCCCAGCATTTT
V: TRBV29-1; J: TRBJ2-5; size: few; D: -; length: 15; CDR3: CSVEPGPRGQETQYF; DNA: TGCAGCGTTGAACCGGGGCCAAGGGGGCAAGAGACCCAGTACTTC
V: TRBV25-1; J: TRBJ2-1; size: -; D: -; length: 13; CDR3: CASSESEYNEQFF; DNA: TGTGCCAGCAGTGAATCCGAGTACAATGAGCAGTTCTTC
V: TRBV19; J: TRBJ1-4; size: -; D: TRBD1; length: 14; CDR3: CASSPGTGVEKLFF; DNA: TGTGCCAGTAGTCCGGGGACAGGGGTTGAAAAACTGTTTTTT
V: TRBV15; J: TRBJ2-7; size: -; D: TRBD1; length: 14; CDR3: CATRLGGSSDEQYF; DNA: TGTGCCACCCGGTTAGGGGGCTCGAGCGACGAGCAGTACTTC
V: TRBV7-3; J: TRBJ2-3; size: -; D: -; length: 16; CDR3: CASSLGGSGGTDTQYF; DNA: TGTGCCAGCAGCTTAGGGGGTAGCGGAGGCACAGATACGCAGTATTTT
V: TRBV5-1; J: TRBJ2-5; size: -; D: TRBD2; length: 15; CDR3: CASSEIAGVGETQYF; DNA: TGCGCCAGCAGCGAGATAGCGGGAGTAGGCGAGACCCAGTACTTC
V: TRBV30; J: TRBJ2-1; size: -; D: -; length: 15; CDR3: CAWRTTMSSYNEQFF; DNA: TGTGCCTGGAGGACAACCATGAGCTCCTACAATGAGCAGTTCTTC
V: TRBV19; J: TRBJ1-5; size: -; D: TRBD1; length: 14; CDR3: CASSTGQGGQPQHF; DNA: TGTGCCAGTAGTACAGGACAGGGCGGCCAGCCCCAGCATTTT
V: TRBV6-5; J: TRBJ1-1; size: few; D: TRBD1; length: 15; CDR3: CASRLSGGMNTEAFF; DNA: TGTGCCAGCAGGCTATCAGGGGGAATGAACACTGAAGCTTTCTTT
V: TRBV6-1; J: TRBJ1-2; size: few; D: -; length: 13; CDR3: CASSGTTGYGYTF; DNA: TGTGCCAGCAGCGGGACGACAGGCTATGGCTACACCTTC
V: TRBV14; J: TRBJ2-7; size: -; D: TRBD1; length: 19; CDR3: CASSHRGTGNLNVPYEQYF; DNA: TGTGCCAGCAGCCATCGAGGGACAGGCAACCTCAACGTTCCTTACGAGCAGTACTTC
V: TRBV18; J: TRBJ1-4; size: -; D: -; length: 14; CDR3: CASSPRTPDEKLFF; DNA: TGTGCCAGCTCACCACGGACACCTGATGAAAAACTGTTTTTT
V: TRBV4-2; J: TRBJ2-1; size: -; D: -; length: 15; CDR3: CASSQDDQGWNEQFF; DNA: TGTGCCAGCAGCCAAGATGACCAGGGCTGGAATGAGCAGTTCTTC
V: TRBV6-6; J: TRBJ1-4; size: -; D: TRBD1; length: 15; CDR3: CASSRQGAANEKLFF; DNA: TGTGCCAGCAGTCGCCAGGGGGCGGCTAATGAAAAACTGTTTTTT
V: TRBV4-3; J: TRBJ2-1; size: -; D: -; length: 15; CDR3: CASSALRSSYNEQFF; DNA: TGCGCCAGCAGCGCGTTAAGGAGCTCCTACAATGAGCAGTTCTTC
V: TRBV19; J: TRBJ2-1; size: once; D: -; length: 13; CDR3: CASSLLVSNEQFF; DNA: TGTGCCAGTAGCCTTCTAGTATCCAATGAGCAGTTCTTC
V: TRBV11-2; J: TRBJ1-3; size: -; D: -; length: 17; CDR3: CASSLEGPGRSGNTIYF; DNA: TGTGCCAGCAGCTTAGAAGGGCCGGGGAGGTCTGGAAACACCATATATTTT
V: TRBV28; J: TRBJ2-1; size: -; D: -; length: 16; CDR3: CASSVFRQVIYNEQFF; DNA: TGTGCCAGCAGTGTATTTAGACAGGTTATTTACAATGAGCAGTTCTTC
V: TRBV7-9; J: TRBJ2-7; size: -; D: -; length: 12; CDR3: CSSSSGLSEQYF; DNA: TGTTCCAGCAGCTCGGGACTTTCCGAGCAGTACTTC
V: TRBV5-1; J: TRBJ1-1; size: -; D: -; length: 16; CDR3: CASSLFTGSTNTEAFF; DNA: TGCGCCAGCAGCTTATTTACGGGGTCGACGAACACTGAAGCCTTCTTT
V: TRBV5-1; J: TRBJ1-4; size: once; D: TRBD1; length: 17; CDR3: CASSLRGQGRDNEKLFF; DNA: TGCGCCAGCAGCTTGAGGGGACAGGGCAGGGATAATGAAAAACTGTTTTTT
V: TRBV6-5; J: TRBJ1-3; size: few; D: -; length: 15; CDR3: CASSYSTGSGNTIYF; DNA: TGTGCCAGCAGTTACTCTACGGGCTCTGGAAACACCATATATTTT
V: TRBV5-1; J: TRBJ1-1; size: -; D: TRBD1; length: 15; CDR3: CASSRETGVGTEAFF; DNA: TGCGCCAGCAGCAGAGAGACAGGGGTGGGGACTGAAGCTTTCTTT
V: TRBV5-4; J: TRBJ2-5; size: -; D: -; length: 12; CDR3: CASSWPQETQYF; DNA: TGTGCCAGCAGCTGGCCCCAAGAGACCCAGTACTTC